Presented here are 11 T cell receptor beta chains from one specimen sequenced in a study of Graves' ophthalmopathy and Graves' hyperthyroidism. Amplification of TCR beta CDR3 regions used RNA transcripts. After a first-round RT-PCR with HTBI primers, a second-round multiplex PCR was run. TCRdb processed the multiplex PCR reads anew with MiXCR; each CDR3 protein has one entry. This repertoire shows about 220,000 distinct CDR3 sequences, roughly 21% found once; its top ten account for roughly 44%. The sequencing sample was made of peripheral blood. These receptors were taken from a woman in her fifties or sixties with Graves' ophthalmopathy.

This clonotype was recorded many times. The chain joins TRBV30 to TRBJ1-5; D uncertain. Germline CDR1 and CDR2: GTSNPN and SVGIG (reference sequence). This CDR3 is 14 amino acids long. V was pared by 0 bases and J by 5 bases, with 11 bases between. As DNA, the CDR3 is TGTGCCTGGAGTGTAAACACGGCGGATCAGCCCCAGCATTTT. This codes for CAWSVNTADQPQHF.

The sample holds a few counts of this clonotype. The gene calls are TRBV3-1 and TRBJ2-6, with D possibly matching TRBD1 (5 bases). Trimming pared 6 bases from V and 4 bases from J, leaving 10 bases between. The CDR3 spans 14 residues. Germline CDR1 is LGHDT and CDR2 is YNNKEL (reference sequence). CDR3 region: CASRTVSGANVLTF. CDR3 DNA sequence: TGTGCCAGCAGGACAGTCTCGGGGGCCAACGTCCTGACTTTC.

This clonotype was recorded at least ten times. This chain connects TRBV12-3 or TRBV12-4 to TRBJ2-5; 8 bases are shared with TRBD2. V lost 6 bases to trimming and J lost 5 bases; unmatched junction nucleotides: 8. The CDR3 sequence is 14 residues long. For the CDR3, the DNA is TGTGCCAGCAGCACTAGCGGCCTCTTGGAGACCCAGTACTTC. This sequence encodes CASSTSGLLETQYF.

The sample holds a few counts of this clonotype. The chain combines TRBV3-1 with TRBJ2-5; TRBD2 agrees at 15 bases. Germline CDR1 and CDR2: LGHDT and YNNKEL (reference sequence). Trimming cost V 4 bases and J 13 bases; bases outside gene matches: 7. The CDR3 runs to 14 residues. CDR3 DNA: TGTGCCAGCAGCCTCCGTGGACTAGCGGGAGGGTTGTACTTC. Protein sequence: CASSLRGLAGGLYF.

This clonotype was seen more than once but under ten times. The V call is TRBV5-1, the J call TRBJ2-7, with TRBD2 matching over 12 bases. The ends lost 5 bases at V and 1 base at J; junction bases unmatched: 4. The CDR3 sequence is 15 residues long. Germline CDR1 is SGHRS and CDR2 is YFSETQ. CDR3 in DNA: TGCGCCAGCAGTCTAGCGGGAGGGATATCCTACGAGCAGTACTTC. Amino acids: CASSLAGGISYEQYF.

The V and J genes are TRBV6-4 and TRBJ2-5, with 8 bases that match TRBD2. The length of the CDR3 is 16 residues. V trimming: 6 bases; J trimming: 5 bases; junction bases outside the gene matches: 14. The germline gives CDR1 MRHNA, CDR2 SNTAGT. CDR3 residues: CASRGAGAGLSETQYF. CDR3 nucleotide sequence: TGTGCCAGCAGGGGAGCGGGAGCTGGATTGAGTGAGACCCAGTACTTC.

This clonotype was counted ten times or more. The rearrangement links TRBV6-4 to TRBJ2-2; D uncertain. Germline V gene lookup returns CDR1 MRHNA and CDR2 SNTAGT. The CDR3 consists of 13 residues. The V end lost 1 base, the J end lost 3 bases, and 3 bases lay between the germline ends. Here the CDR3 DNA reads TGTGCCAGCAGTGACTTTCACACCGGGGAGCTGTTTTTT. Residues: CASSDFHTGELFF.

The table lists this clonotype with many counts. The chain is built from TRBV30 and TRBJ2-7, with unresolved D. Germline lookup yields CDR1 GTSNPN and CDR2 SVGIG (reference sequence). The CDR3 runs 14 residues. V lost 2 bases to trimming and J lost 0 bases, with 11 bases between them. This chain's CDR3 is CAWSRPGTSYEQYF. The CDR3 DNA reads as TGTGCCTGGAGTCGCCCCGGAACCTCCTACGAGCAGTACTTC.

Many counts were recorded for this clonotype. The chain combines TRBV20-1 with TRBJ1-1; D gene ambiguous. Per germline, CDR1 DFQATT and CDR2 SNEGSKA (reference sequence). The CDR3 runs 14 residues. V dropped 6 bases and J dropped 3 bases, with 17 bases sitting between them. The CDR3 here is CSAPMKGFDTEAFF. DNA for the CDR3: TGCAGTGCACCGATGAAAGGGTTCGACACTGAAGCTTTCTTT.

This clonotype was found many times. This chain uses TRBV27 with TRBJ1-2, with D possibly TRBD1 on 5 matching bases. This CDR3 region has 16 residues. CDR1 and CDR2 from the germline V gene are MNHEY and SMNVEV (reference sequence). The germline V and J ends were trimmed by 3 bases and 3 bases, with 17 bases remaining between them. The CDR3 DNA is TGTGCCAGCAGTTTCACGGGGTTGGGACCGGACTATGGCTACACCTTC. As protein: CASSFTGLGPDYGYTF.

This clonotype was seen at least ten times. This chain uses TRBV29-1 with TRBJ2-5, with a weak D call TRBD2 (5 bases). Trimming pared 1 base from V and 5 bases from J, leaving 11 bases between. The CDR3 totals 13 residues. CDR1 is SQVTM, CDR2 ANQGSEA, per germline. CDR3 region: CSVEARAQETQYF. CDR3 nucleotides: TGCAGCGTTGAAGCGAGGGCCCAGGAGACCCAGTACTTC.